A single sample gave rise to the 27 T cell receptor delta chains below, sequenced in a study of gamma-delta chains in newborns, infants, children. TCRdb reapplied CATT to the reads. The table lists 14,000 to 15,000 delta-chain clones, roughly 7% of them singletons. Sequencing was done on a sample of blood. The receptors shown here come from a child who was a newborn, infant or young child, either healthy, febrile or measles-vaccinated (not recorded which).

Comment on this clone: The same CDR3 is also encoded by other DNA sequences in this sample. The gene calls are TRDV2 and TRDJ3, with 7 bases matching TRDD3. CDR1 GEAIGNYY and CDR2 EKD come from the germline V gene. V trimming: 2 bases; J trimming: 2 bases; junction bases outside the gene matches: 8. This CDR3 has 18 residues. CDR3 DNA sequence: TGTGCCTGTGACAACGTGCTGGGGGCCACCTGGGACACCCGACAGATGTTTTTC. Encoded protein: CACDNVLGATWDTRQMFF.

For this clone: In the same sample, other DNA sequences code for this CDR3. The chain links TRDV2 to TRDJ3; 7 bases align to TRDD3. The CDR3 has 18 residues. Germline lookup yields CDR1 GEAIGNYY and CDR2 EKD. The trim removed 1 base at V and 0 bases at J, leaving 5 bases unmatched. The CDR3, as DNA: TGTGCCTGTGACACGCTGGGGGGTAGCTCCTGGGACACCCGACAGATGTTTTTC. This sequence encodes CACDTLGGSSWDTRQMFF.

The chain couples TRDV1 to TRDJ1, with a weak D call TRDD3 (5 bases). V lost 0 bases and J 1 base, leaving 12 bases between the germline ends. CDR1 is TSWWSYY, CDR2 QGS, per germline. This CDR3 is 16 amino acids long. The CDR3 region has the DNA TGTGCTCTTGGGGAACTTTACGGGGACTGCACCGATAAACTCATCTTT. This encodes CALGELYGDCTDKLIF.

This clone turned up a few times. TCRdb lists the protein of a much larger clone for this DNA, which differs at residue 5, so this is likely a read error; the protein given here is translated from the DNA itself. The V call is TRDV2, the J call TRDJ3; 11 bases align to TRDD3. V lost 3 bases to trimming and J lost 2 bases; unmatched junction nucleotides: 5. Germline-derived CDR1 and CDR2 are GEAIGNYY and EKD. This CDR3 has 18 amino acids. The CDR3 sequence: CACDEVLGDTWDTRQMFF. The DNA for the CDR3 is TGTGCCTGTGACGAAGTACTGGGGGATACCTGGGACACCCGACAGATGTTTTTC.

This clone has just a few counts. V and J are TRDV2 and TRDJ3, with 8 bases lining up with TRDD3. Germline CDR1 reads GEAIGNYY; CDR2 reads EKD. Losses at the gene ends were 0 bases for V and 2 bases for J; bases not matched to a gene: 8. There are 19 residues in the CDR3. This chain's CDR3 is CACDTGLGVSPWDTRQMFF. Written as DNA, the CDR3 is TGTGCCTGTGACACCGGACTGGGGGTTAGCCCCTGGGACACCCGACAGATGTTTTTC.

There are a few counts of this clone. The chain links TRDV2 to TRDJ3; 8 bases line up with TRDD3. V was pared by 3 bases and J by 0 bases, with 9 bases of the junction left unmatched. CDR1 GEAIGNYY and CDR2 EKD come from the germline V gene. The CDR3 extends over 19 amino acids. CDR3 region: CACDSVLGVGSWDTRQMFF. Here the CDR3 DNA reads TGTGCCTGTGACTCCGTACTGGGGGTTGGCTCCTGGGACACCCGACAGATGTTTTTC.

As concerns this clone: Since a much larger clone is just one base distant, this may be a read error. The sample contains more than one DNA sequence encoding this CDR3. The chain links TRDV2 to TRDJ3; TRDD3 matches at 8 bases. From germline, CDR1 is GEAIGNYY and CDR2 EKD. This CDR3 has 19 amino acids. After removal of 3 bases from V and 0 bases from J, the junction contained 9 bases not matched to a gene. CDR3 nucleotides: TGTGCCTGTGACCCCGTACTGGGGGGGAGCTCCTGGGACACCCGACAGATGTTTTTC. Residues: CACDPVLGGSSWDTRQMFF.

This chain connects TRDV2 to TRDJ3; 8 nucleotides match TRDD3. Germline trimming cut 3 bases from V and 3 bases from J; bases unmatched to any gene: 9. Germline CDR1 and CDR2: GEAIGNYY and EKD. CDR3 length: 18 residues. This CDR3 is CACDPAEGDNWDTRQMFF. DNA of the CDR3: TGTGCCTGTGACCCTGCAGAGGGGGATAACTGGGACACCCGACAGATGTTTTTC.

This clone was detected a few times. The sample holds other DNA sequences that translate to the same CDR3. The rearrangement uses TRDV2 and TRDJ3; 10 bases line up with TRDD3. In germline, CDR1 is GEAIGNYY, CDR2 EKD. The J segment lost 0 bases and the V segment lost 2 bases, leaving 9 bases of the junction unmatched. The CDR3 covers 20 residues. CDR3: CACDKVLGDLSSWDTRQMFF. CDR3 sequence (DNA): TGTGCCTGTGACAAAGTACTGGGGGATTTAAGCTCCTGGGACACCCGACAGATGTTTTTC.

Comments on this clone: The protein recorded in TCRdb matches a much larger clone and deviates from this DNA's translation at residue 11, suggesting a read error; the protein here is obtained by translating the DNA. The rearrangement uses TRDV2 and TRDJ3, with 10 bases that match TRDD3. This CDR3 is built from 18 residues. CDR1 and CDR2 (germline): GEAIGNYY, EKD. DNA of the CDR3: TGTGCCTGTGACACCGGGGGATACGGCTCCAGGGACACCCGACAGATGTTTTTC. Translation gives CACDTGGYGSRDTRQMFF.

This clone is medium-sized (0.01 to 0.1%) in the sample. The chain carries TRDV2 and TRDJ1, with TRDD3 matching 10 bases. The CDR3 spans 15 residues. Germline trimming cut 3 bases from V and 2 bases from J; bases unmatched to any gene: 5. Germline values: CDR1 GEAIGNYY, CDR2 EKD. CDR3 residues: CACDLLGDGTDKLIF. CDR3 nucleotides: TGTGCCTGTGACCTACTGGGGGATGGGACCGATAAACTCATCTTT.

V gene TRDV2 combines with J gene TRDJ3; 10 bases fit TRDD3. CDR1 and CDR2 (germline): GEAIGNYY, EKD. With 0 bases clipped from V and 0 bases from J, the junction kept 10 bases outside the gene matches. CDR3 length equals 21 residues. CDR3 in DNA: TGTGCCTGTGACACCCGGGTGAACTGGGGGATCCTCTCCTGGGACACCCGACAGATGTTTTTC. Translation gives CACDTRVNWGILSWDTRQMFF.

In this sample, this clone turned up a few times. TCRdb's entry gives the protein of a much larger clone, which mismatches this DNA's translation at residue 13, likely from a read error; the protein reported here is translated from the DNA. The chain combines TRDV2 with TRDJ2; 12 bases map to TRDD3. The CDR3 extends over 16 amino acids. In germline, CDR1 is GEAIGNYY, CDR2 EKD. The chain's CDR3 is CACDLLGDTLTAKLFF. Written as DNA, the CDR3 is TGTGCCTGTGATTTACTGGGGGATACTTTGACAGCAAAACTCTTCTTT.

The V call is TRDV2, the J call TRDJ3; tentatively, D is TRDD3 (5 bases). The CDR3 length is 19 residues. Trimming removed 0 bases from V and 0 bases from J, with 14 bases in between. Germline V gene data show CDR1 as GEAIGNYY and CDR2 as EKD. CDR3 DNA: TGTGCCTGTGACACCGTCGGGGGTATTAGCTCCTGGGACACCCGACAGATGTTTTTC. Translating gives CACDTVGGISSWDTRQMFF.

The CDR3 region is CACDTSVLGDTPWDTRQMFF. In DNA form, the CDR3 reads TGTGCCTGTGACACCTCCGTACTGGGGGATACTCCCTGGGACACCCGACAGATGTTTTTC. This chain uses TRDV2 with TRDJ3; 12 bases align to TRDD3. This CDR3 is 20 amino acids long. V shed 0 bases and J 2 bases; nucleotides not matched to a gene: 7. Germline assignment: CDR1 GEAIGNYY and CDR2 EKD.

Remarks on this clone: At one end, the junction sequence differs from germline, possibly due to a read error. The genes are TRAV29/DV5 and TRDJ1; 8 nucleotides agree with TRDD3. CDR3 length equals 20 residues. Germline lookup yields CDR1 NSMFDY and CDR2 ISSIKDK. The CDR3 sequence: CAASGREWDTRRDYTDKLTF. The CDR3 DNA reads TGTGCAGCAAGCGGGCGGGAATGGGATACGCGGCGGGATTACACCGATAAACTCACCTTT.

This clone was recorded many times. The same CDR3 also results from other DNA sequences found in this sample. The chain uses TRDV2 and TRDJ2; 13 bases map to TRDD3. J gave up 0 bases and V 0 bases, and 6 bases lay outside the gene matches. The CDR3 is 19 amino acids. Germline CDR1 reads GEAIGNYY; CDR2 reads EKD. This chain's CDR3 is CACDTVLGDTRALTAQLFF. The CDR3 DNA reads TGTGCCTGTGACACCGTACTGGGGGATACGCGGGCTTTGACAGCACAACTCTTCTTT.

Remarks on this clone: It may be a read error: a sequence one base away is much more abundant. Other DNA sequences in this sample translate to the same CDR3. The J gene is TRDJ1, the V gene TRDV2; 8 positions agree with TRDD3. Germline V lookup: CDR1 GEAIGNYY, CDR2 EKD. This CDR3 has 13 amino acids. The CDR3 bases are TGTGCCTGTGACGGGATACGCACCGATAAGCTCATCTTT. Translated, it gives CACDGIRTDKLIF.

The gene calls are TRDV2 and TRDJ1, with D possibly being TRDD3 (5 bases). Trimming took 0 bases from V and 2 from J, leaving 6 bases between them. Per germline, CDR1 GEAIGNYY and CDR2 EKD. The CDR3 is 13 residues long. CDR3 loop: CACDTTGTDKLIF. CDR3 in DNA: TGTGCCTGTGACACCACTGGAACCGATAAACTCATCTTT.

This clone was seen more than once but under ten times. The chain's CDR3 is CACDTGDLLGDTGWDTRQMFF. The CDR3 DNA reads as TGTGCCTGTGACACCGGTGATTTACTGGGGGATACGGGTTGGGACACCCGACAGATGTTTTTC. The chain couples TRDV2 to TRDJ3; 13 bases map to TRDD3. V shed 0 bases and J 4 bases; nucleotides not matched to a gene: 11. The length of the CDR3 is 21 residues. CDR1 and CDR2 from the germline V gene are GEAIGNYY and EKD.

The CDR3 DNA is TGTGCTCTTGGGGAACTCCCCCCTACGAGTCCTGGTTTTTCGTACACCGATAAACTCATCTTT. Protein sequence: CALGELPPTSPGFSYTDKLIF. J is TRDJ1 and V is TRDV1; D possibly corresponds to TRDD2 (5 bases). Germline CDR1 reads TSWWSYY; CDR2 reads QGS. The CDR3 runs 21 residues. V lost 0 bases to trimming and J lost 0 bases, with 26 bases between them.

This clone has a handful of counts. Its ends do not fully match the called genes, so a read error is possible. Other nucleotide sequences in the sample specify the same CDR3. The chain combines TRDV2 with TRDJ1; TRDD3 aligns across 9 bases. In germline, CDR1 is GEAIGNYY, CDR2 EKD. This CDR3 is 15 amino acids long. CDR3: CACDTMGDRSDKLIF. DNA of the CDR3: TGTGCCTGTGACACAATGGGGGATAGGAGCGATAAGCTCATCTTT.

The CDR3 DNA follows: TGTGCCTGTGACAAAGTACTGGGGGATAATTTGACAGCACAACTCTTCTTT. This sequence encodes CACDKVLGDNLTAQLFF. The chain has TRDV2 and TRDJ2; TRDD3 matches at 11 bases. Germline V CDR1 and CDR2: GEAIGNYY, EKD. Losses at the gene ends were 2 bases for V and 1 base for J; bases not matched to a gene: 5. CDR3 length: 17 residues.

This clone has at least ten counts. Other nucleotide sequences in the sample specify the same CDR3. The chain carries TRDV2 and TRDJ3; the match to TRDD3 covers 10 bases. Germline CDR1 is GEAIGNYY and CDR2 is EKD. This CDR3 is built from 20 residues. With V trimmed by 2 bases and J by 0 bases, 9 bases remained unmatched. CDR3 loop: CACDKLLGDPSSWDTRQMFF. In DNA, the CDR3 is TGTGCCTGTGACAAATTACTGGGGGATCCTAGCTCCTGGGACACCCGACAGATGTTTTTC.

A few counts support this clone. The genes are TRDV2 and TRDJ3; 8 bases fit TRDD3. The CDR3 has 20 amino acids. The trim removed 3 bases at V and 0 bases at J, leaving 12 bases unmatched. The germline CDR1 and CDR2 sequences are GEAIGNYY and EKD. CDR3 region: CACDAMGDPKISWDTRQMFF. The CDR3 DNA reads TGTGCCTGTGACGCCATGGGGGATCCTAAGATCTCCTGGGACACCCGACAGATGTTTTTC.

This clone was seen a handful of times. The V gene is TRDV1, the J gene TRDJ1; 8 bases line up with TRDD2. This CDR3 is built from 22 residues. Trimming at V came to 1 base and at J to 0 bases, leaving 22 bases not matched to a gene. CDR1 is TSWWSYY and CDR2 is QGS in the germline V gene. CDR3 bases: TGTGCTCTTGGGGAACCCCCCCTTCCTAGGATTCCACCTCCCGGGGACACCGATAAACTCATCTTT. The encoded protein is CALGEPPLPRIPPPGDTDKLIF.

This clone was found a few times. This may arise from a read error, as a much more abundant clone is one base away. Other DNA sequences in the sample encode the same CDR3. V is TRDV2 and J is TRDJ3, with 12 bases aligning to TRDD3. Germline CDR1 reads GEAIGNYY; CDR2 reads EKD. The CDR3 is 18 amino acids. Here the CDR3 DNA reads TGTGCCTGTGACACTACTGGGGGATACTCCTGGGACACTCGACAGATGTTTTTC. Its translation is CACDTTGGYSWDTRQMFF.